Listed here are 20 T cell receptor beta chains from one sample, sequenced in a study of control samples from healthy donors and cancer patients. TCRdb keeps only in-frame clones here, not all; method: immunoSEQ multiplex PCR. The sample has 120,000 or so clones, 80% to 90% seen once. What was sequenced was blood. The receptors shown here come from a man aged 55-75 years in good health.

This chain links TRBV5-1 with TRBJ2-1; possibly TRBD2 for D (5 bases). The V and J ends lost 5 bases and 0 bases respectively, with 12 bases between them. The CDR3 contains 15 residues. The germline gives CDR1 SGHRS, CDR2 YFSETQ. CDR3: CASRPSGSSYNEQFF. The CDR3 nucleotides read TGCGCCAGCAGACCGAGCGGAAGCTCCTACAATGAGCAGTTCTTC.

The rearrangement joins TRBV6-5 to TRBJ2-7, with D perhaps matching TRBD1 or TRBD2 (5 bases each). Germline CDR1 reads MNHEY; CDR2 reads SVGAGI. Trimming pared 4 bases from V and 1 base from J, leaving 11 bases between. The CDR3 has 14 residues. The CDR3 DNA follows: TGTGCCAGCAGTTCGCCGGGACCTTCCTACGAGCAGTACTTC. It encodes CASSSPGPSYEQYF.

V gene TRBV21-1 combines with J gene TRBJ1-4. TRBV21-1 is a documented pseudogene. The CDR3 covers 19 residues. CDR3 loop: CASSKFSWEVRGGNEKLFF. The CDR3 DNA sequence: TGTGCCAGCAGCAAATTTTCTTGGGAGGTCCGGGGCGGGAATGAAAAACTGTTTTTT.

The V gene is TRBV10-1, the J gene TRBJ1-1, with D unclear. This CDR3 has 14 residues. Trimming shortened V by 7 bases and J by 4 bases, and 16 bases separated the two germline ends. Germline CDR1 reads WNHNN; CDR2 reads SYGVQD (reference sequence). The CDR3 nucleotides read TGCGCCAGCACCCCTTCCCGGCAGATCACTGAAGCTTTCTTT. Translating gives CASTPSRQITEAFF.

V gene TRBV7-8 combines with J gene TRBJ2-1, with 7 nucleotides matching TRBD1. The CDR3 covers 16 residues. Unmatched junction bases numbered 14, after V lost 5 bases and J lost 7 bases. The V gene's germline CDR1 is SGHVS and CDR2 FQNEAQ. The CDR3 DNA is TGTGCCAGCAGCCTAACTTGGCACGGGACAGCAAATGAGCAGTTCTTC. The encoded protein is CASSLTWHGTANEQFF.

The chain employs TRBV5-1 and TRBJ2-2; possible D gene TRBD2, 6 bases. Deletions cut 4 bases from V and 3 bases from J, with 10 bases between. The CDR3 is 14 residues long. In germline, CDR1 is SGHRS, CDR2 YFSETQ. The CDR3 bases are TGCGCCAGCAGCCACGGCGGGGACACCGGGGAGCTGTTTTTT. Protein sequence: CASSHGGDTGELFF.

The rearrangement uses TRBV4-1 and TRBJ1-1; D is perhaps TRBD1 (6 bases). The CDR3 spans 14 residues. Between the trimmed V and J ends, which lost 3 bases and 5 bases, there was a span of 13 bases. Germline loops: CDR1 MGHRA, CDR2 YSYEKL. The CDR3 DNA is TGCGCCAGCAGCCAGGCTGCAGGGGATACTGAAGCTTTCTTT. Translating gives CASSQAAGDTEAFF.

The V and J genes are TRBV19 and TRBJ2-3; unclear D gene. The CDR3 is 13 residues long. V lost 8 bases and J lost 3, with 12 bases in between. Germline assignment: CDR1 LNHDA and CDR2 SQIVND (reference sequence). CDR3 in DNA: TGTGCCAGTCGGGCCCGGGTAACAGATACGCAGTATTTT. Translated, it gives CASRARVTDTQYF.

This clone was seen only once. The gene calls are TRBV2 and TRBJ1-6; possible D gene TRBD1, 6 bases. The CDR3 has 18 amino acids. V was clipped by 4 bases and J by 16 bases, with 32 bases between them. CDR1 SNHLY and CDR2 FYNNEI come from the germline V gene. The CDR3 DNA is TGTGCCAGCAGTGCCCCGAGAATAGGGGGTACCGCCCTTTCTCCTCTCCACTTT. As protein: CASSAPRIGGTALSPLHF.

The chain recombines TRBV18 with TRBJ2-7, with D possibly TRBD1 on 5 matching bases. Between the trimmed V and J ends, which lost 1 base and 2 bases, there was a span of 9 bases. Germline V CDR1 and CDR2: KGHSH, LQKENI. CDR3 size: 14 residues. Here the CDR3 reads CASSPQQDAYEQYF. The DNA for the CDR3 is TGTGCCAGCTCACCACAACAGGACGCCTACGAGCAGTACTTC.

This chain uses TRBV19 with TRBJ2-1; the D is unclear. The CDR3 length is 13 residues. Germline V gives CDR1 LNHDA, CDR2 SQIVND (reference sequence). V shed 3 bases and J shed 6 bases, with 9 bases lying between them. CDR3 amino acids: CASSIRISNEQFF. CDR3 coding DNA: TGTGCCAGTAGTATTAGAATCTCCAATGAGCAGTTCTTC.

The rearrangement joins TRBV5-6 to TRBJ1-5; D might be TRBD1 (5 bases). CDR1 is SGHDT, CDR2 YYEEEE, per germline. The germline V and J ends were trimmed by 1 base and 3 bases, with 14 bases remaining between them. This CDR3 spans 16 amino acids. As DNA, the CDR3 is TGTGCCAGCAGCTTGTTACAGGACGGACACAATCAGCCCCAGCATTTT. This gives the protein CASSLLQDGHNQPQHF.

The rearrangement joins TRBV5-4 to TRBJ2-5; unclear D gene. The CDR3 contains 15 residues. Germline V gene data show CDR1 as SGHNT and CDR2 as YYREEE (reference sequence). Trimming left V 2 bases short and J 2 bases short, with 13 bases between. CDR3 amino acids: CASSFGQLSQETQYF. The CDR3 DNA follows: TGTGCCAGCAGCTTCGGGCAGCTCTCTCAAGAGACCCAGTACTTC. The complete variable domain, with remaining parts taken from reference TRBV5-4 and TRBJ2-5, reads ETGVTQSPTHLIKTRGQQVTLRCSSQSGHNTVSWYQQALGQGPQFIFQYYREEENGRGNFPPRFSGLQFPNYSSELNVNALELDDSALYLCASSFGQLSQETQYFGPGTRLLVL.

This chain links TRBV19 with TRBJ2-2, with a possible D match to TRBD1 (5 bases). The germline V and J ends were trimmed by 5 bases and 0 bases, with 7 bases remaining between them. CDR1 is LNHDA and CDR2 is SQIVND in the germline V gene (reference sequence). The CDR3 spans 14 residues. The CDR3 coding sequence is TGTGCCAGTAGTGCACAGGCGAACACCGGGGAGCTGTTTTTT. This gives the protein CASSAQANTGELFF.

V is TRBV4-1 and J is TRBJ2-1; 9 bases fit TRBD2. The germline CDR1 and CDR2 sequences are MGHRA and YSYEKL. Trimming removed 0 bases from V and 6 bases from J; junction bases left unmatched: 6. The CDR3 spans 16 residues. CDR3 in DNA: TGCGCCAGCAGCCAAGAAGGGCGGGGGGGCCGCAATGAGCAGTTCTTC. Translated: CASSQEGRGGRNEQFF.

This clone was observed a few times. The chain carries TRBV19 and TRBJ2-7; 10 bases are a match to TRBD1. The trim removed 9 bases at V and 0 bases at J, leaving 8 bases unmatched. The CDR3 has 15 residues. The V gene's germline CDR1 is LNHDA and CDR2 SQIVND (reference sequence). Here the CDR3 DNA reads TGTGCCAGCAGTCAAGGGACAGGGGCCTCCTACGAGCAGTACTTC. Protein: CASSQGTGASYEQYF.

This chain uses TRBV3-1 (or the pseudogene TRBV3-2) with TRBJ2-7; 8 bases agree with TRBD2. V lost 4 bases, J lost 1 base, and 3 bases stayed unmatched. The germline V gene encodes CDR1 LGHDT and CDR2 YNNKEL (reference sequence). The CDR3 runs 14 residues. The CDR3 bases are TGTGCCAGCAGCCTAGCGGGGCTTTCCTACGAGCAGTACTTC. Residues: CASSLAGLSYEQYF.

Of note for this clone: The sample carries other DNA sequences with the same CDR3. The CDR3 loop is CASSFLGEKLFF. DNA of the CDR3: TGTGCCAGCAGTTTTCTCGGTGAAAAACTGTTTTTT. The chain has TRBV12-3 or TRBV12-4 and TRBJ1-4; D call uncertain. The CDR3 length is 12 residues. Trimming took 3 bases from V and 7 from J, leaving 6 bases between them.

CDR3 region: CASSNNLLNQPQHF. CDR3 DNA: TGTGCCAGCAGTAACAATCTACTCAATCAGCCCCAGCATTTT. The J gene is TRBJ1-5, the V gene TRBV5-5, with D uncertain. The CDR3 is 14 residues long. Trimming took off 5 bases at V and 3 bases at J, with 12 bases between the two ends. Germline V gene sequence: CDR1 SGHKS, CDR2 YYEKEE (reference sequence).

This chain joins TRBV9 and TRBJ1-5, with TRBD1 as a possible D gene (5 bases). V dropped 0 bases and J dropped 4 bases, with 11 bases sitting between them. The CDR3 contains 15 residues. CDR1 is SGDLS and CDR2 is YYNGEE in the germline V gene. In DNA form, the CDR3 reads TGTGCCAGCAGCGTAGAGGGACTGAATAATCAGCCCCAGCATTTT. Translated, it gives CASSVEGLNNQPQHF.